There are a few counts of the clone carrying this T cell receptor beta chain. The germline CDR1 and CDR2 sequences are MNHEY and SVGEGT. The CDR3 contains 16 residues. With 2 bases clipped from V and 7 bases from J, the junction kept 11 bases outside the gene matches. This sample is drawn from a study of T-cell reconstitution after alpha-beta-depleted transplantation in children. For TCRbeta, the library was prepared with unique molecular identifiers. From the PCR reads, TCRdb called clonotypes with MiXCR, one entry per CDR3 protein. Of some 250,000 distinct CDR3 sequences detected, approximately 12% appear once; the ten largest clones hold around 3%.

The TCR was taken from a human donor who donated a stem cell graft to a child with acute lymphoblastic leukemia. The sequenced sample was PBMCs from the stem cell graft donor, obtained from the stem cell graft. The chain uses TRBV6-2 or TRBV6-3 and TRBJ2-7, with 10 positions matching TRBD1. The CDR3 DNA reads as TGTGCCAGCAGTTACCGTCCCGGGACAGGGGCGGAAGAGCAGTACTTC. Translated, it gives CASSYRPGTGAEEQYF.